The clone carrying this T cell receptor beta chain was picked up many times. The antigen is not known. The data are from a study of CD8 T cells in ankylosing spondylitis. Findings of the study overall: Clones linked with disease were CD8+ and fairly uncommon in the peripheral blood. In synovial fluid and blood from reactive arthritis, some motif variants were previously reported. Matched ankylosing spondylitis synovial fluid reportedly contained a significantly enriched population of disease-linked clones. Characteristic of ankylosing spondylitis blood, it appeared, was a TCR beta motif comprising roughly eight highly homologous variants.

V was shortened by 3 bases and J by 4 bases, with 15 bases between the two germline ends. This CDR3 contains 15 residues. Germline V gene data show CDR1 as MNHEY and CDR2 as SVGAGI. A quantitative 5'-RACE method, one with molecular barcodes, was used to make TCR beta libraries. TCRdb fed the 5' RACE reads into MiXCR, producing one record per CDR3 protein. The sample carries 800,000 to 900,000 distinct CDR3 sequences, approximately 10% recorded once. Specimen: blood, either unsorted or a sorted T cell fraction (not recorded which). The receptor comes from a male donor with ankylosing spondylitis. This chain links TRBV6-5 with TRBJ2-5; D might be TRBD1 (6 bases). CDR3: CASSYAWGPRETQYF. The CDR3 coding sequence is TGTGCCAGCAGTTATGCCTGGGGGCCGCGAGAGACCCAGTACTTC.